Presented here are 6 T cell receptor beta chains from one specimen sequenced in a study of human T cells and chemical hapten exposure. TCRdb analysed the RACE reads with MiXCR anew, one entry per CDR3 protein. This table has tens of thousands of distinct CDR3 sequences, 8% to 9.5% appearing once. Time point given: patch test 2, 6 weeks after DPC sensitization. Treatment indicated: therapeutic diphenylcyclopropenone sensitization with weekly scalp DPC. Specimen: whole blood, collected in connection with sensitization to the hapten diphenylcyclopropenone (DPC). These TCRs come from a man aged 25 to 40 with alopecia areata. Some clones in this sample may be carry-over from other donors' samples.

This clonotype is medium-sized. The V call is TRBV20-1, the J call TRBJ2-3, with 10 bases matching TRBD2. V shed 3 bases and J 1 base; nucleotides not matched to a gene: 10. The CDR3 is 17 residues long. The germline gives CDR1 DFQATT, CDR2 SNEGSKA (reference sequence). The CDR3 reads CSASPPAGLAGTDTQYF. CDR3 DNA sequence: TGCAGTGCTAGCCCCCCGGCCGGACTAGCGGGCACAGATACGCAGTATTTT.

Comments on this clonotype: The junction does not match germline at one end; this may be a read error. The chain recombines TRBV7-3 with TRBJ2-3; the D is unclear. The length of the CDR3 is 13 residues. Germline values: CDR1 SGHTA, CDR2 FQGTGA. CDR3 sequence (DNA): TGTGACAGCACGCTGGACAGCACAGATACGCAGTATTTT. Protein: CDSTLDSTDTQYF.

Many counts were recorded for this clonotype. CDR3 bases: TGTGCCAGCAGCCTAATAGTGGAGACCCAGTACTTC. This gives the protein CASSLIVETQYF. This chain joins TRBV6-2 or TRBV6-3 and TRBJ2-5; no clear D gene. The CDR3 loop spans 12 amino acids. The germline V gene has CDR1 MNHEY and CDR2 SVGEGT. Trimming took off 6 bases at V and 5 bases at J, with 10 bases between the two ends.

This chain links TRBV19 with TRBJ2-5; perhaps TRBD2 as D (5 bases). V was trimmed by 5 bases and J by 2 bases, leaving 15 bases between them. Germline CDR1 and CDR2: LNHDA and SQIVND (reference sequence). This CDR3 comprises 15 residues. CDR3 sequence (DNA): TGTGCCAGTAGTCCCCCAGGACTGCTACAAGAGACCCAGTACTTC. As protein: CASSPPGLLQETQYF. The full variable domain, its missing parts supplied by reference TRBV19 and TRBJ2-5, is DGGITQSPKYLFRKEGQNVTLSCEQNLNHDAMYWYRQDPGQGLRLIYYSQIVNDFQKGDIAEGYSVSREKKESFPLTVTSAQKNPTAFYLCASSPPGLLQETQYFGPGTRLLVL.

In this sample, this clonotype turned up a few times. The rearrangement links TRBV7-2 to TRBJ2-1, with 11 bases lining up with TRBD2. Looked up from germline, CDR1 is SGHTA and CDR2 is FQGNSA. Unmatched junction bases numbered 7, after V lost 5 bases and J lost 7 bases. The CDR3 has 15 residues. CDR3 sequence: CASSLTSGKGNEQFF. For the CDR3, the DNA is TGTGCCAGCAGCCTGACTAGCGGGAAAGGGAATGAGCAGTTCTTC.

The table lists this clonotype with many counts. The V and J genes are TRBV6-2 or TRBV6-3 and TRBJ1-4; a weak D match, TRBD1 (5 bases). Trimming stripped 4 bases from V and 2 bases from J, with 20 bases between. CDR3 size: 18 residues. Germline values: CDR1 MNHEY, CDR2 SVGEGT. This chain's CDR3 is CASSFATALSGTNEKLFF. DNA for the CDR3: TGTGCCAGCAGTTTTGCGACAGCCCTGAGTGGGACTAATGAAAAACTGTTTTTT.